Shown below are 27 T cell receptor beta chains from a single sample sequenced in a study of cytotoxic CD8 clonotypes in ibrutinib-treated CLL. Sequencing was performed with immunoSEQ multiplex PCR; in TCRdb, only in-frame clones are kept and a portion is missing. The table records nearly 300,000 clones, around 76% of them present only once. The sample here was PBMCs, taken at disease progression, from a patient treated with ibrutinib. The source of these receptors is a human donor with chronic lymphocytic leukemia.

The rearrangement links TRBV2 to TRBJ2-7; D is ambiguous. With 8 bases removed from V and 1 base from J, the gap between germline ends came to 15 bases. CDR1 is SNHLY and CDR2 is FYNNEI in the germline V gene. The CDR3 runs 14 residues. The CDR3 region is CASHLRAESYEQYF. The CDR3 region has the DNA TGTGCCAGCCACTTAAGGGCAGAATCCTACGAGCAGTACTTC.

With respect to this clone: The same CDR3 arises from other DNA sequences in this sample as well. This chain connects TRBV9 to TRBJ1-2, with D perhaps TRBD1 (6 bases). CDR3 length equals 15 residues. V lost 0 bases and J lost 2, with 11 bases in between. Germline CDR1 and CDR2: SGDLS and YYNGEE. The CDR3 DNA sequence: TGTGCCAGCAGCGTAGGTGGGCAGGGGAACTATGGCTACACCTTC. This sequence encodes CASSVGGQGNYGYTF.

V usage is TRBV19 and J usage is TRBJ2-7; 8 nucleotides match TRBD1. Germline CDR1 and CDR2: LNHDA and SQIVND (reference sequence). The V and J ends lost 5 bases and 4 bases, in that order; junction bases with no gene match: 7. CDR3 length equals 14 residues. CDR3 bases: TGTGCCAGTAGTCCGAGACAGGGGATTTACGAGCAGTACTTC. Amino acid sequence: CASSPRQGIYEQYF.

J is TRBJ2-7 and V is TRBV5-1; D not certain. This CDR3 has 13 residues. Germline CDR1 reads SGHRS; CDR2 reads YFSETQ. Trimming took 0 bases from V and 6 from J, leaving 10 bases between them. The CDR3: CASSLVLDSEQYF. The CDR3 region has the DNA TGCGCCAGCAGCTTGGTCTTGGATTCCGAGCAGTACTTC.

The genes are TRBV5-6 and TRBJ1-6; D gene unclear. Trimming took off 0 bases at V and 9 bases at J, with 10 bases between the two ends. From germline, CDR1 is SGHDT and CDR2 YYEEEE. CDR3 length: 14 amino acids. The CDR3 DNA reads TGTGCCAGCAGCTTGGGTGGGGTCGGTTCACCCCTCCACTTT. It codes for CASSLGGVGSPLHF.

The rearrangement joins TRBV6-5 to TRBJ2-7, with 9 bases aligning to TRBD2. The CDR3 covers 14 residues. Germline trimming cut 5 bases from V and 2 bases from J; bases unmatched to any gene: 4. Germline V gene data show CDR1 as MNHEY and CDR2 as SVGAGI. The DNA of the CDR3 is TGTGCCAGCAGTACTAGCGGGCACGCCTACGAGCAGTACTTC. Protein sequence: CASSTSGHAYEQYF.

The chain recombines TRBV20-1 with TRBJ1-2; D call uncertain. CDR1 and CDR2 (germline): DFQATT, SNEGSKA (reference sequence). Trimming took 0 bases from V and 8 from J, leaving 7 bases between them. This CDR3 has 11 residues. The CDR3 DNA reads TGCAGTGCTAGAGACCTAAAGGGCTACACCTTC. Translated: CSARDLKGYTF.

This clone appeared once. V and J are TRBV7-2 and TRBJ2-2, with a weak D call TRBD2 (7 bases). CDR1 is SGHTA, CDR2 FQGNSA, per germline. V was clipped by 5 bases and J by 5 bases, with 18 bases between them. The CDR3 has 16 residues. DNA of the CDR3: TGTGCCAGCAGCCCATCGGGGGGCTGGGCTACCGGGGAGCTGTTTTTT. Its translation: CASSPSGGWATGELFF. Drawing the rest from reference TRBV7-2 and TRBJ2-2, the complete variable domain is GAGVSQSPSNKVTEKGKDVELRCDPISGHTALYWYRQSLGQGLEFLIYFQGNSAPDKSGLPSDRFSAERTGGSVSTLTIQRTQQEDSAVYLCASSPSGGWATGELFFGEGSRLTVL.

This chain's CDR3 is CASRAGYTEAFF. In DNA, the CDR3 is TGTGCCAGCAGGGCGGGCTACACTGAAGCTTTCTTT. V usage is TRBV28 and J usage is TRBJ1-1, with no clear D. This CDR3 region has 12 residues. Germline V gives CDR1 MDHEN, CDR2 SYDVKM. V was pared by 6 bases and J by 3 bases, with 8 bases between.

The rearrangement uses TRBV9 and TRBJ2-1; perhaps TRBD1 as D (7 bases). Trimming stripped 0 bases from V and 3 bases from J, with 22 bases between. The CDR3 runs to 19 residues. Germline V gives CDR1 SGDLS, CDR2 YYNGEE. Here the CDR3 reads CASSVDPLDVQGGYNEQFF. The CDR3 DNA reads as TGTGCCAGCAGCGTAGACCCGTTGGACGTGCAGGGGGGCTACAATGAGCAGTTCTTC.

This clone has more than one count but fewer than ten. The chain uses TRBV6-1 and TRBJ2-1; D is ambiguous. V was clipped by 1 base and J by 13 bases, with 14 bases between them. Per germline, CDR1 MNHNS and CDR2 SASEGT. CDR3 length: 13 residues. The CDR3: CASSEVASLNQFF. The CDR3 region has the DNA TGTGCCAGCAGTGAAGTGGCAAGCCTGAACCAGTTCTTC.

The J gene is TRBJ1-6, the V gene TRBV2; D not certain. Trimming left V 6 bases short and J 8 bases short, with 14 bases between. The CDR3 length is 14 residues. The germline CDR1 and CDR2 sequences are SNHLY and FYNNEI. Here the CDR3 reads CASSGRPLHSPLHF. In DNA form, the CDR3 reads TGTGCCAGCAGCGGGAGACCCCTGCATTCACCCCTCCACTTT.

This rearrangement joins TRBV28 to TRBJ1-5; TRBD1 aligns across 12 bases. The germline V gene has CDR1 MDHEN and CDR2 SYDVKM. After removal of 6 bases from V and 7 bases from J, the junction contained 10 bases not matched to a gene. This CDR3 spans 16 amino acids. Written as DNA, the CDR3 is TGTGCCAGCAGGGCTCAGGGACAGGGGGCTCGGCAGCCCCAGCATTTT. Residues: CASRAQGQGARQPQHF.

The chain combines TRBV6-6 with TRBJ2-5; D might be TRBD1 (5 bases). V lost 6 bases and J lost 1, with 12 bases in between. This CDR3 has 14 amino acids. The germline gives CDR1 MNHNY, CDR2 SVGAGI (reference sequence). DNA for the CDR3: TGTGCCAGCAGCGCAGGGTTCCGCCAAGAGACCCAGTACTTC. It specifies CASSAGFRQETQYF.

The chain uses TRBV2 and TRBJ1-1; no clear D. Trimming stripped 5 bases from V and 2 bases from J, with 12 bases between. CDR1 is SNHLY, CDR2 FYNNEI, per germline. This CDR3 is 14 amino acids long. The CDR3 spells CASSITVENTEAFF. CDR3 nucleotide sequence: TGTGCCAGCAGTATAACAGTTGAAAACACTGAAGCTTTCTTT.

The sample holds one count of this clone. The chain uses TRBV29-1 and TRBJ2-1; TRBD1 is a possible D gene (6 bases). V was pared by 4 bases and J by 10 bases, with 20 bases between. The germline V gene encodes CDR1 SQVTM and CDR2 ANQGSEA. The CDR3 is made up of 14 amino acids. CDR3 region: CSVGGGGLILEQFF. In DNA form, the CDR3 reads TGCAGCGTTGGAGGGGGTGGCCTGATTTTGGAGCAGTTCTTC.

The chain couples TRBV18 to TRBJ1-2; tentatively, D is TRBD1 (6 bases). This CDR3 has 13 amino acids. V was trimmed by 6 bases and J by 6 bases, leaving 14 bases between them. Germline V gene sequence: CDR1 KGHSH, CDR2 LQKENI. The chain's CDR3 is CASSPTGSDGYTF. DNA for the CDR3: TGTGCCAGCTCGCCAACAGGGAGTGATGGCTACACCTTC.

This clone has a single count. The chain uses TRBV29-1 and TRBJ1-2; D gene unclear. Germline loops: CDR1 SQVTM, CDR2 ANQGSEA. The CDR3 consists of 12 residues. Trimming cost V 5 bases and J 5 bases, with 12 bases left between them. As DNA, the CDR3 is TGCAGCGTTATTACGTCGGAATATGGCTACACCTTC. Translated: CSVITSEYGYTF.

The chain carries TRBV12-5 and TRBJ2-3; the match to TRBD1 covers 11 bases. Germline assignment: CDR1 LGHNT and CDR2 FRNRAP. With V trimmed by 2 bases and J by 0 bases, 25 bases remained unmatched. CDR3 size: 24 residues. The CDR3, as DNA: TGTGCTAGTGGTTTGAATAGAGGACAGGGGGCTTGGGGAATTAAATATCCTAGCACAGATACGCAGTATTTT. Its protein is CASGLNRGQGAWGIKYPSTDTQYF.

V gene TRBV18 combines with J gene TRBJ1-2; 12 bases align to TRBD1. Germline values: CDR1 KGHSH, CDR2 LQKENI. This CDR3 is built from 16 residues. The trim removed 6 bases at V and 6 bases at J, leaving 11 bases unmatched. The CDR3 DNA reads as TGTGCCAGCTCCCTAGGTGGGGGACAGGGGGCAAATGGCTACACCTTC. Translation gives CASSLGGGQGANGYTF.

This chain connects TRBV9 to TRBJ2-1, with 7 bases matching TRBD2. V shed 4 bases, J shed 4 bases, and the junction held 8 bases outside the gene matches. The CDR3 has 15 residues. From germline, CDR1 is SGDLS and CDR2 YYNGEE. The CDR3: CASSPSSGGYNEQFF. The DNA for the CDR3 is TGTGCCAGCAGCCCCTCGTCGGGAGGATACAATGAGCAGTTCTTC.

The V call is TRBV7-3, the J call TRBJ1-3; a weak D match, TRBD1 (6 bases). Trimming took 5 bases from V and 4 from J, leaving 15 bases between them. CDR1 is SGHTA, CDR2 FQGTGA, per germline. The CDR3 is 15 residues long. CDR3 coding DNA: TGTGCCAGCAGCGCAGGAGGGGGACCAGGAAACACCATATATTTT. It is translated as CASSAGGGPGNTIYF.

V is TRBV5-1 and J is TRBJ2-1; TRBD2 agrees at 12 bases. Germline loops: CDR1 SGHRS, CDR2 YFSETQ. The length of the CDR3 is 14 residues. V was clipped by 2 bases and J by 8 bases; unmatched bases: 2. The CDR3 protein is CASSFLAGGDEQFF. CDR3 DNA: TGCGCCAGCAGCTTCCTAGCGGGAGGGGATGAGCAGTTCTTC. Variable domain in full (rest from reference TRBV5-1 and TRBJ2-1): KAGVTQTPRYLIKTRGQQVTLSCSPISGHRSVSWYQQTPGQGLQFLFEYFSETQRNKGNFPGRFSGRQFSNSRSEMNVSTLELGDSALYLCASSFLAGGDEQFFGPGTRLTVL.

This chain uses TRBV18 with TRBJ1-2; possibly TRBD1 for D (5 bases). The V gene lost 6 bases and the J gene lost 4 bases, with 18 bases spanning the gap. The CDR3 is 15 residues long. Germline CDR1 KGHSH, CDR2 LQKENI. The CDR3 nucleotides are TGTGCCAGCTCGGGGTCAGGGCCCGGTAGCTATGGCTACACCTTC. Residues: CASSGSGPGSYGYTF.

CDR3 bases: TGTGCCAGCAGTGGGCGTTTGCACCGGAACACTGAAGCTTTCTTT. Translated, it gives CASSGRLHRNTEAFF. The V gene is TRBV6-1, the J gene TRBJ1-1; no reliable D call. The CDR3 spans 15 residues. With 4 bases removed from V and 1 base from J, the gap between germline ends came to 13 bases. The germline V gene encodes CDR1 MNHNS and CDR2 SASEGT.

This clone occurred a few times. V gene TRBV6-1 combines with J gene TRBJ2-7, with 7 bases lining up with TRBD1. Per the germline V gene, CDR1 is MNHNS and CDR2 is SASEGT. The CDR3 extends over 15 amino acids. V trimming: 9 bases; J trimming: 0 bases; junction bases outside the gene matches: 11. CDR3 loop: CARTDRRLSSYEQYF. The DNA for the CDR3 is TGTGCCAGAACGGACAGGCGTCTTAGCTCCTACGAGCAGTACTTC.

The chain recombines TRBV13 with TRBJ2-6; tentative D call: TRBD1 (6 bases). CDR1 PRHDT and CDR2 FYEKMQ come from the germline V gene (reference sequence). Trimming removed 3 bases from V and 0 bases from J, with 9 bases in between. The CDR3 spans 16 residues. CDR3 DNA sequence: TGTGCCAGCAGCTTTACAGGGAGCTCTGGGGCCAACGTCCTGACTTTC. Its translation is CASSFTGSSGANVLTF.